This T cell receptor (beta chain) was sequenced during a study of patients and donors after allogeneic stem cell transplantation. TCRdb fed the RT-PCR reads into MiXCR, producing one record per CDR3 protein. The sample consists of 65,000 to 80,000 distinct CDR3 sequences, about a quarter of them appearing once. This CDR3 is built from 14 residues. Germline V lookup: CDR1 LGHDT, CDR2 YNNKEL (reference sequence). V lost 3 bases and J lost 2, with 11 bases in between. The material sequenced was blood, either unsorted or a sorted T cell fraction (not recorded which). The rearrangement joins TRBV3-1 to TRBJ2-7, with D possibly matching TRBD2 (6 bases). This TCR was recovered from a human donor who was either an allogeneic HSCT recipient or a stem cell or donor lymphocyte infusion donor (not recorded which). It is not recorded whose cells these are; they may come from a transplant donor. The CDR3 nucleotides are TGTGCCAGCAGCCATGCTAGCGACACCTACGAGCAGTACTTC. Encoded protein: CASSHASDTYEQYF.